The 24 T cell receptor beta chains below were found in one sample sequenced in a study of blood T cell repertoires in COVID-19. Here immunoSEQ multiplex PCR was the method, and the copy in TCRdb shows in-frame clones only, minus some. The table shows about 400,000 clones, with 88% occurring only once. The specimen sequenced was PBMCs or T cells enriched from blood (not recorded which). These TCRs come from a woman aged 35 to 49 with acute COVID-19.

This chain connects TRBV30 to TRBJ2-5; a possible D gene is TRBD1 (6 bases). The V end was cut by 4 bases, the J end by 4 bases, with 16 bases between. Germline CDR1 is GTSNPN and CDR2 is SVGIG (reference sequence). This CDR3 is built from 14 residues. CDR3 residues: CAWKGDGFGETQYF. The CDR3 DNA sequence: TGTGCCTGGAAGGGGGACGGGTTTGGAGAGACCCAGTACTTC.

As DNA, the CDR3 is TGTGCCACCAGCACTACTAACCAGGGCTACGGAAACACCATATATTTT. This encodes CATSTTNQGYGNTIYF. This chain links TRBV15 with TRBJ1-3; a weak D match, TRBD1 (5 bases). The V gene lost 4 bases and the J gene lost 4 bases, with 17 bases spanning the gap. The CDR3 covers 16 residues. Germline values: CDR1 LNHNV, CDR2 YYDKDF (reference sequence).

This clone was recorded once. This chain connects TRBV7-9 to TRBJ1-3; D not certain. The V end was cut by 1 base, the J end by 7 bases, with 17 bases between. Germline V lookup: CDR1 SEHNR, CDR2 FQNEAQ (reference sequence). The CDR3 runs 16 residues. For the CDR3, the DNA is TGTGCCAGCAGCTTAGTGGCGGCCTCTTATGGCAACACCATATATTTT. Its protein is CASSLVAASYGNTIYF.

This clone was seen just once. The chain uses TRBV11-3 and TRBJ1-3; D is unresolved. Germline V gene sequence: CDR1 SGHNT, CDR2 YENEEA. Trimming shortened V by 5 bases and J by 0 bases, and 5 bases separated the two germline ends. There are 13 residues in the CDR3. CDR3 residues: CASSPHSGNTIYF. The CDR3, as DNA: TGTGCCAGCAGCCCCCACTCTGGAAACACCATATATTTT.

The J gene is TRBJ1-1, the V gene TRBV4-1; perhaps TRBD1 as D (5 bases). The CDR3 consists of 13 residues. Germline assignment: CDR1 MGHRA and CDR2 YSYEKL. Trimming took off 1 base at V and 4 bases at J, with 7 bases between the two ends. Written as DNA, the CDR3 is TGCGCCAGCAGCCAAGCAGGGTTCACTGAAGCTTTCTTT. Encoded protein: CASSQAGFTEAFF.

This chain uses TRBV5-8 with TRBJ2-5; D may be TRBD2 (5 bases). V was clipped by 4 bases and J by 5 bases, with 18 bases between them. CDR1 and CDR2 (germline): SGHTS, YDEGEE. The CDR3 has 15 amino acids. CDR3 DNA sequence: TGTGCCAGCAGCAGCGGACCTACCGGGTGGGAGACCCAGTACTTC. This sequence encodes CASSSGPTGWETQYF.

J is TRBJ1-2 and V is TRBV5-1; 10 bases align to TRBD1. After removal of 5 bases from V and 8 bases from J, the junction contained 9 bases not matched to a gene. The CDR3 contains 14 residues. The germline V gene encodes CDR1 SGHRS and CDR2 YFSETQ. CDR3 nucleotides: TGCGCCAGCAGTCGCTACGGGACAGGGGACGGCTACACCTTC. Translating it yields CASSRYGTGDGYTF.

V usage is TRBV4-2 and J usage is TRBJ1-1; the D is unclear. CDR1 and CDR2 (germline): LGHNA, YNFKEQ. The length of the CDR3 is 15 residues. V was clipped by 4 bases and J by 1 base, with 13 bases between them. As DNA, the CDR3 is TGTGCCAGCAGCCGCGATCCAGGCCCGAACACTGAAGCTTTCTTT. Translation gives CASSRDPGPNTEAFF.

The CDR3 sequence: CASRIDSGAWQPQHF. DNA for the CDR3: TGTGCCAGCAGAATAGATTCAGGGGCTTGGCAGCCCCAGCATTTT. The chain couples TRBV7-2 to TRBJ1-5; D is possibly TRBD1 (6 bases). Looked up from germline, CDR1 is SGHTA and CDR2 is FQGNSA. Deletions cut 6 bases from V and 7 bases from J, with 19 bases between. This CDR3 contains 15 residues.

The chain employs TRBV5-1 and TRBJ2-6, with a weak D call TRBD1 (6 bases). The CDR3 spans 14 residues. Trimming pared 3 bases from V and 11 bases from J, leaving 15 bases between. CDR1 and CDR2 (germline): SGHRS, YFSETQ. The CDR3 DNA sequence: TGCGCCAGCAGCTCTGGACAGCCGTCGGACGTCCTGACTTTC. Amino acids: CASSSGQPSDVLTF.

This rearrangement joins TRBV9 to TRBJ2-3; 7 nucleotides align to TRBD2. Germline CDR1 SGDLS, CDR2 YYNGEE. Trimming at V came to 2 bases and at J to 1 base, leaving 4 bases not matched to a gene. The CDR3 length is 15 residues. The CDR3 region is CASSVREKGTDTQYF. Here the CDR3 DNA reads TGTGCCAGCAGCGTGCGGGAGAAGGGCACAGATACGCAGTATTTT. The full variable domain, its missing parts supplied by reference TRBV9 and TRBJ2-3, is DSGVTQTPKHLITATGQRVTLRCSPRSGDLSVYWYQQSLDQGLQFLIQYYNGEERAKGNILERFSAQQFPDLHSELNLSSLELGDSALYFCASSVREKGTDTQYFGPGTRLTVL.

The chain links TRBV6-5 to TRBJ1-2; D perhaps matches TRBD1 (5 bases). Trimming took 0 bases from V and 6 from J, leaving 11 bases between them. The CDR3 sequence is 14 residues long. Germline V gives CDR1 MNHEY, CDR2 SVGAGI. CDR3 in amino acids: CASSYSGGRDGYTF. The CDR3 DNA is TGTGCCAGCAGTTACTCCGGGGGGAGGGATGGCTACACCTTC.

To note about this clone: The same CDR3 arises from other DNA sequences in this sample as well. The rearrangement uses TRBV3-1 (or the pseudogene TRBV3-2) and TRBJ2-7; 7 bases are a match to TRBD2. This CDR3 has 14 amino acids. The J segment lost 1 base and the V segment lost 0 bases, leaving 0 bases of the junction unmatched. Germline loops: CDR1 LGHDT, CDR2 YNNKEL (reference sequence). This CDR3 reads CASSQELASYEQYF. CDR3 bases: TGTGCCAGCAGCCAAGAACTAGCGTCCTACGAGCAGTACTTC.

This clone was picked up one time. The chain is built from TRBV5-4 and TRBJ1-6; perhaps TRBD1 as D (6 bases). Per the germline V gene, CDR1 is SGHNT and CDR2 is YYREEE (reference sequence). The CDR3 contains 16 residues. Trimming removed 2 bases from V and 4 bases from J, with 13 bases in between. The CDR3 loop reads CASSLDRTAYNSPLHF. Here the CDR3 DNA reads TGTGCCAGCAGCTTAGACCGGACAGCGTATAATTCACCCCTCCACTTT.

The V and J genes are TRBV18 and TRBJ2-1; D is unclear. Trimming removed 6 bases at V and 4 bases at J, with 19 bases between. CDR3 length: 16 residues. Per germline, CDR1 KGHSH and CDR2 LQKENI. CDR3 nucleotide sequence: TGTGCCAGCTCCCGTTTAAAACCTGCTAGTTACAATGAGCAGTTCTTC. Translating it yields CASSRLKPASYNEQFF.

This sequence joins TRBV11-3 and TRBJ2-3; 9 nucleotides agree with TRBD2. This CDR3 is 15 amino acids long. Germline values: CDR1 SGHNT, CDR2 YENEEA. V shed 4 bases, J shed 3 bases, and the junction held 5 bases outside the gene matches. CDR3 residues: CASSSSGEGTDTQYF. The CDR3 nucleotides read TGTGCCAGCAGCTCTAGCGGGGAAGGGACAGATACGCAGTATTTT.

The CDR3 nucleotides read TGTGCCAGCAGCTTAGGAAGGGGGTATGGCTACACCTTC. It is translated as CASSLGRGYGYTF. The V and J genes are TRBV7-9 and TRBJ1-2, with D possibly matching TRBD1 (6 bases). With 1 base removed from V and 5 bases from J, the gap between germline ends came to 8 bases. In germline, CDR1 is SEHNR, CDR2 FQNEAQ (reference sequence). CDR3 length equals 13 residues.

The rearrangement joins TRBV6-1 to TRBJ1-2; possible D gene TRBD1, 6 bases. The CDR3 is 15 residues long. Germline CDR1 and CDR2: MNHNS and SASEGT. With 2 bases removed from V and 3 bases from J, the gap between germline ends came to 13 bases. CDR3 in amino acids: CASSEPTGSYYGYTF. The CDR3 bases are TGTGCCAGCAGTGAACCAACAGGGTCTTACTATGGCTACACCTTC.

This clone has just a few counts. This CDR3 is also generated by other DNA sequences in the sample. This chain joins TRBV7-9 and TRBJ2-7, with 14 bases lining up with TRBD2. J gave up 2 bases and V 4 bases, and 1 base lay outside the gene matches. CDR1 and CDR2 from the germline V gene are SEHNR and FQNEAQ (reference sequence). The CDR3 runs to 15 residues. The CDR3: CASSSTSGGAYEQYF. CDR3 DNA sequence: TGTGCCAGCAGCTCGACTAGCGGGGGGGCCTACGAGCAGTACTTC.

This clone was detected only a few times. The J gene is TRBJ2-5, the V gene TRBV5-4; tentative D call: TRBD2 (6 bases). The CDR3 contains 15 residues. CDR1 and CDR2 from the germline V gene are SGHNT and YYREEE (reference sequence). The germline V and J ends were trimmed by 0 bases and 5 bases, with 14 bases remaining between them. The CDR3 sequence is CASSLVQGAGETQYF. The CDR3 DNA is TGTGCCAGCAGCTTGGTGCAGGGCGCGGGGGAGACCCAGTACTTC. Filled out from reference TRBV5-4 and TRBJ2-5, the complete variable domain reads ETGVTQSPTHLIKTRGQQVTLRCSSQSGHNTVSWYQQALGQGPQFIFQYYREEENGRGNFPPRFSGLQFPNYSSELNVNALELDDSALYLCASSLVQGAGETQYFGPGTRLLVL.

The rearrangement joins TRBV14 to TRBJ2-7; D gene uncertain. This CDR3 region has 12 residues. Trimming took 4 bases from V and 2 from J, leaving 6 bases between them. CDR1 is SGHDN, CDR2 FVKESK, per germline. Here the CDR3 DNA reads TGTGCCAGCAGCCTTAATCCCTACGAGCAGTACTTC. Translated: CASSLNPYEQYF.

The CDR3 protein is CATQAGASGNTIYF. DNA for the CDR3: TGTGCCACTCAGGCGGGGGCCTCCGGAAACACCATATATTTT. J is TRBJ1-3 and V is TRBV19; D is perhaps TRBD1 (6 bases). The V end was cut by 10 bases, the J end by 4 bases, with 17 bases between. Germline V lookup: CDR1 LNHDA, CDR2 SQIVND (reference sequence). CDR3 length equals 14 residues. Variable domain in full (rest from reference TRBV19 and TRBJ1-3): DGGITQSPKYLFRKEGQNVTLSCEQNLNHDAMYWYRQDPGQGLRLIYYSQIVNDFQKGDIAEGYSVSREKKESFPLTVTSAQKNPTAFYLCATQAGASGNTIYFGEGSWLTVV.

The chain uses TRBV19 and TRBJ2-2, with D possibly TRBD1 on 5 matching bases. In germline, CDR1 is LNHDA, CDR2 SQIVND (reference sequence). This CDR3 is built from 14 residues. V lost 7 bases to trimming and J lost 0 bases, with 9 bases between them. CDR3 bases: TGTGCCAGTACCCAGGGATCGAACACCGGGGAGCTGTTTTTT. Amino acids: CASTQGSNTGELFF.

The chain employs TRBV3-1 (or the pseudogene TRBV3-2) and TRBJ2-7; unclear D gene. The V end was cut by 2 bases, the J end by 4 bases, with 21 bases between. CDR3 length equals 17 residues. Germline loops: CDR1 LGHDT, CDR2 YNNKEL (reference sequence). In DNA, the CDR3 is TGTGCCAGCAGCCAAACTATTTACATCCACTCCGCTTACGAGCAGTACTTC. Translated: CASSQTIYIHSAYEQYF.